This TCR beta chain is drawn from a study of T cells after yellow fever vaccination. This clonotype has just a few counts. Antigen unknown. CDR1 and CDR2 (germline): SNHLY, FYNNEI. V was cut by 7 bases and J by 1 base, with 9 bases left in between. The CDR3 contains 13 residues. Study-wide results and caveats: Compared with primary, the secondary response was weaker and peaked at day 5, not 15.

They built TCR cDNA with 5'RACE template switching, a step that put in a universal primer site and UMIs. TCRdb processed the 5' RACE reads anew with MiXCR; each CDR3 protein has one entry. Among 200,000 or so distinct CDR3 sequences, around 6.7% were seen once, and the ten largest hold 1.1%. V usage is TRBV2 and J usage is TRBJ2-3; tentatively, D is TRBD1 or TRBD2 (6 bases each). The sample consisted of CD4+ T cells sorted from PBMCs, taken on the day of the yellow fever booster vaccination. The source of this sequence is a man aged 30-40 years who received the YFV17D yellow fever vaccine. The CDR3 is CASKGGRTDTQYF. The CDR3 DNA reads TGTGCCAGCAAGGGGGGACGCACAGATACGCAGTATTTT.